Listed here are 29 T cell receptor beta chains from one sample, sequenced in a study of shared clonotypes between healthy human individuals. Some clones are missing from TCRdb's copy, which holds only in-frame ones; the method was immunoSEQ multiplex PCR. In the table there are roughly 490,000 clones, around three quarters of which are singletons. The specimen sequenced was PBMCs. These receptors were taken from a middle-aged woman in good health. Some clones in this sample may be carry-over from other donors' samples.

The chain links TRBV6-6 to TRBJ1-2; 8 nucleotides line up with TRBD1. Germline V gene sequence: CDR1 MNHNY, CDR2 SVGAGI (reference sequence). V trimming: 5 bases; J trimming: 5 bases; junction bases outside the gene matches: 7. The CDR3 has 14 residues. CDR3: CASSPDREGYGYTF. In nucleotides, the CDR3 is TGTGCCAGCAGTCCGGACAGGGAAGGGTATGGCTACACCTTC.

V is TRBV30 and J is TRBJ2-1; TRBD2 might be the D (6 bases). CDR1 is GTSNPN, CDR2 SVGIG, per germline (reference sequence). The V gene lost 8 bases and the J gene lost 0 bases, with 11 bases spanning the gap. The length of the CDR3 is 13 residues. The CDR3 DNA reads as TGTGCCGGTGCTAGCGACTCCTACAATGAGCAGTTCTTC. Its translation: CAGASDSYNEQFF.

The V gene is TRBV12-5, the J gene TRBJ2-1; TRBD2 matches at 14 bases. The V gene's germline CDR1 is LGHNT and CDR2 FRNRAP. Unmatched junction bases numbered 4, after V lost 0 bases and J lost 9 bases. There are 16 residues in the CDR3. The CDR3 is CASGLVTSGRAGEQFF. CDR3 DNA sequence: TGTGCTAGTGGTTTGGTGACTAGCGGGAGGGCCGGTGAGCAGTTCTTC.

The chain carries TRBV5-4 and TRBJ2-3; 9 bases match TRBD2. Trimming cost V 4 bases and J 4 bases; bases outside gene matches: 4. CDR3 size: 14 residues. In germline, CDR1 is SGHNT, CDR2 YYREEE (reference sequence). The CDR3 reads CASSTTSGSDTQYF. In DNA, the CDR3 is TGTGCCAGCAGCACCACTAGCGGGTCAGATACGCAGTATTTT.

This chain links TRBV19 with TRBJ2-6, with 12 bases aligning to TRBD2. Germline CDR1 LNHDA, CDR2 SQIVND (reference sequence). Trimming cost V 7 bases and J 4 bases; bases outside gene matches: 5. The CDR3 is 16 amino acids. In DNA form, the CDR3 reads TGTGCCAGTATACCCACTAGCGGGAGGGGGGCCAACGTCCTGACTTTC. This gives the protein CASIPTSGRGANVLTF.

The CDR3 protein is CASSLGPVSGYEQYF. DNA of the CDR3: TGTGCCAGCAGCTTAGGTCCAGTTTCGGGCTACGAGCAGTACTTC. The chain links TRBV7-8 to TRBJ2-7, with unresolved D. V lost 1 base and J 3 bases, leaving 13 bases between the germline ends. CDR1 SGHVS and CDR2 FQNEAQ come from the germline V gene. The CDR3 spans 15 residues.

With respect to this clone: Since a far larger clone is one base different, this is likely a read error. The CDR3 ends on some other residue instead of the conserved phenylalanine or tryptophan, so this is likely a read error. The chain joins TRBV5-4 to TRBJ1-5, with D perhaps TRBD1 (6 bases). Trimming took off 9 bases at V and 0 bases at J, with 13 bases between the two ends. The CDR3 has 14 amino acids. Per germline, CDR1 SGHNT and CDR2 YYREEE (reference sequence). CDR3 sequence: CATNRADSNQPQHL. CDR3 in DNA: TGTGCCACCAACAGGGCCGATAGCAATCAGCCCCAGCATCTT.

This clone was observed at least ten times. CDR3 region: CASSPEGTGITDTQYF. The CDR3 bases are TGTGCCAGCAGCCCGGAGGGGACAGGGATCACAGATACGCAGTATTTT. The rearrangement links TRBV6-4 to TRBJ2-3; 9 bases are shared with TRBD1. CDR3 length: 16 residues. The V segment lost 6 bases and the J segment 2 bases; nucleotides outside the gene matches: 9. Germline CDR1 reads MRHNA; CDR2 reads SNTAGT.

The chain employs TRBV29-1 and TRBJ2-7; TRBD2 aligns across 7 bases. Germline V gene lookup returns CDR1 SQVTM and CDR2 ANQGSEA. V lost 0 bases, J lost 4 bases, and 0 bases stayed unmatched. The CDR3 is made up of 12 amino acids. The CDR3 is CSVEEGGYEQYF. In DNA form, the CDR3 reads TGCAGCGTTGAAGAGGGAGGGTACGAGCAGTACTTC.

This clone was observed a single time. The chain carries TRBV28 and TRBJ2-6; D gene uncertain. The CDR3 extends over 12 amino acids. V was trimmed by 8 bases and J by 0 bases, leaving 2 bases between them. Germline V gene data show CDR1 as MDHEN and CDR2 as SYDVKM. The CDR3 region is CASGSGANVLTF. In DNA form, the CDR3 reads TGTGCCAGCGGCTCTGGGGCCAACGTCCTGACTTTC.

This clone was detected once. The chain employs TRBV27 and TRBJ2-3; 8 bases map to TRBD2. V lost 6 bases, J lost 1 base, and 12 bases stayed unmatched. Per the germline V gene, CDR1 is MNHEY and CDR2 is SMNVEV (reference sequence). The CDR3 covers 17 residues. CDR3 sequence reads: CASSPTRGGGGTDTQYF. The CDR3 bases are TGTGCCAGCAGCCCCACCCGGGGGGGCGGAGGCACAGATACGCAGTATTTT.

V and J are TRBV7-2 and TRBJ2-3; a weak D match, TRBD1 (6 bases). CDR3 length: 17 residues. Germline CDR1 and CDR2: SGHTA and FQGNSA. Trimming pared 3 bases from V and 0 bases from J, leaving 16 bases between. In DNA, the CDR3 is TGTGCCAGCAGCTTTAGGGCAGGGGCCCTTAGCACAGATACGCAGTATTTT. Translated: CASSFRAGALSTDTQYF.

The sample holds many counts of this clone. The chain employs TRBV10-3 and TRBJ1-5; 12 bases are shared with TRBD1. After removal of 2 bases from V and 6 bases from J, the junction contained 11 bases not matched to a gene. CDR1 ENHRY and CDR2 SYGVKD come from the germline V gene. This CDR3 comprises 18 residues. The CDR3 here is CAISEAPGGQGAGQPQHF. In nucleotides, the CDR3 is TGTGCCATCAGTGAGGCCCCCGGGGGACAGGGGGCGGGTCAGCCCCAGCATTTT.

The rearrangement links TRBV10-3 to TRBJ1-5, with a tentative D call TRBD1 (5 bases). V gave up 0 bases and J gave up 6 bases, with 9 bases separating them. Germline-derived CDR1 and CDR2 are ENHRY and SYGVKD. CDR3 length equals 14 residues. This CDR3 reads CAISESGGAQPQHF. The CDR3 region has the DNA TGTGCCATCAGTGAGTCCGGAGGGGCTCAGCCCCAGCATTTT.

This chain connects TRBV5-5 to TRBJ1-2; 7 nucleotides match TRBD1. The CDR3 has 17 amino acids. Germline V gene sequence: CDR1 SGHKS, CDR2 YYEKEE (reference sequence). V lost 0 bases to trimming and J lost 0 bases; unmatched junction nucleotides: 8. CDR3 protein: CASSLGQGKASNYGYTF. Here the CDR3 DNA reads TGTGCCAGCAGCTTGGGACAGGGCAAAGCCTCTAACTATGGCTACACCTTC. The full variable domain, with the rest looked up from reference TRBV5-5 and TRBJ1-2, is DAGVTQSPTHLIKTRGQQVTLRCSPISGHKSVSWYQQVLGQGPQFIFQYYEKEERGRGNFPDRFSARQFPNYSSELNVNALLLGDSALYLCASSLGQGKASNYGYTFGSGTRLTVV.

This clone was found a few times. This chain joins TRBV29-1 and TRBJ2-1, with D possibly matching TRBD1 (5 bases). The germline CDR1 and CDR2 sequences are SQVTM and ANQGSEA. The CDR3 loop spans 12 amino acids. The V end was cut by 7 bases, the J end by 8 bases, with 15 bases between. In DNA form, the CDR3 reads TGCAGCGGAAGGACAAGGTTCGATGAGCAGTTCTTC. It yields the protein CSGRTRFDEQFF.

The chain recombines TRBV4-2 with TRBJ2-7; D not resolved. The CDR3 covers 13 residues. Trimming shortened V by 4 bases and J by 3 bases, and 10 bases separated the two germline ends. CDR1 and CDR2 (germline): LGHNA, YNFKEQ. The CDR3 nucleotides read TGTGCCAGCAGCCGGGCCCTAGGCTACGAGCAGTACTTC. Protein product: CASSRALGYEQYF.

This chain uses TRBV15 with TRBJ2-3; either TRBD1 or TRBD2 may fit D (6 bases each). V was cut by 0 bases and J by 3 bases, with 22 bases left in between. Germline CDR1 reads LNHNV; CDR2 reads YYDKDF (reference sequence). This CDR3 region has 19 residues. CDR3 DNA sequence: TGTGCCACCAGCAGAGATTTGCCGAGGGGGGTCCCGGGGACAGATACGCAGTATTTT. It encodes CATSRDLPRGVPGTDTQYF.

The gene calls are TRBV4-1 and TRBJ2-1; 9 bases fit TRBD2. This CDR3 region has 17 residues. Germline-derived CDR1 and CDR2 are MGHRA and YSYEKL. Germline trimming cut 4 bases from V and 0 bases from J; bases unmatched to any gene: 7. The CDR3 DNA sequence: TGCGCCAGCAGCCCGACTAGCGGACTGAGCTCCTACAATGAGCAGTTCTTC. Translation: CASSPTSGLSSYNEQFF.

This clone was detected only a few times. The rearrangement uses TRBV5-1 and TRBJ1-1; D call uncertain. Germline CDR1 is SGHRS and CDR2 is YFSETQ. The V gene lost 4 bases and the J gene lost 0 bases, with 10 bases spanning the gap. The CDR3 extends over 14 amino acids. CDR3 residues: CASSRSSVNTEAFF. The CDR3, as DNA: TGCGCCAGCAGCCGATCGTCCGTGAACACTGAAGCTTTCTTT. The full variable domain, rest sourced from reference TRBV5-1 and TRBJ1-1, is KAGVTQTPRYLIKTRGQQVTLSCSPISGHRSVSWYQQTPGQGLQFLFEYFSETQRNKGNFPGRFSGRQFSNSRSEMNVSTLELGDSALYLCASSRSSVNTEAFFGQGTRLTVV.

A remark on this clone: This sequence may be a read error, since a much larger clone differs from it by one base. The rearrangement joins TRBV20-1 to TRBJ1-2, with 7 bases aligning to TRBD1. The germline CDR1 and CDR2 sequences are DFQATT and SNEGSKA (reference sequence). This CDR3 has 11 residues. The DNA for the CDR3 is TGCAATGCCTGGGACAGCTATGGCTACACCTTC. Protein product: CNAWDSYGYTF.

This clone was seen a few times. The chain is built from TRBV6-1 and TRBJ1-6; 9 bases align to TRBD1. The CDR3 length is 14 residues. CDR1 is MNHNS and CDR2 is SASEGT in the germline V gene. J lost 10 bases, V lost 10 bases, and 11 bases had no gene match. The CDR3 DNA is TGTGCCACCGCTCGGACAGGGGTCGAATCACCCCTCCACTTT. Encoded protein: CATARTGVESPLHF.

V usage is TRBV7-6 and J usage is TRBJ1-1; D not resolved. Trimming removed 1 base at V and 0 bases at J, with 6 bases between. The CDR3 sequence is 14 residues long. In germline, CDR1 is SGHVS, CDR2 FNYEAQ. The CDR3 DNA sequence: TGTGCCAGCAGCTTAGTAGACATGAACACTGAAGCTTTCTTT. It specifies CASSLVDMNTEAFF.

This clone has only one observation. The chain joins TRBV2 to TRBJ1-2; unclear D gene. The CDR3 spans 13 residues. The V end was cut by 2 bases, the J end by 1 base, with 5 bases between. Germline V gene sequence: CDR1 SNHLY, CDR2 FYNNEI. DNA for the CDR3: TGTGCCAGCAGTGAACCTTATAACTATGGCTACACCTTC. This sequence encodes CASSEPYNYGYTF.

On this clone itself: Given a much more abundant clone one base away, this may be a read error. This chain links TRBV7-2 with TRBJ2-2; D perhaps matches TRBD1 (6 bases). The CDR3 totals 14 residues. The V gene lost 4 bases and the J gene lost 1 base, with 7 bases spanning the gap. Per germline, CDR1 SGHTA and CDR2 FQGNSA. The CDR3 DNA follows: TGTGCCAGCAGCTCGGGACAGAACACCGGGGAGCTGTTTTTT. Protein: CASSSGQNTGELFF.

CDR3 in amino acids: CASSAAGTSVLEQYF. The CDR3 DNA reads TGTGCCAGCAGCGCGGCGGGGACTAGCGTGCTCGAGCAGTACTTC. The chain uses TRBV9 and TRBJ2-7; 10 positions agree with TRBD2. The CDR3 runs 15 residues. V dropped 3 bases and J dropped 6; count of bases not matched to a gene: 9. Germline loops: CDR1 SGDLS, CDR2 YYNGEE.

The gene calls are TRBV2 and TRBJ2-7, with D possibly being TRBD1 or TRBD2 (5 bases each). V was cut by 7 bases and J by 7 bases, with 20 bases left in between. The CDR3 is 14 residues long. Germline V gives CDR1 SNHLY, CDR2 FYNNEI. The CDR3 loop is CASNVGVQVGEQYF. The CDR3, as DNA: TGTGCCAGCAACGTGGGAGTACAGGTTGGGGAGCAGTACTTC.

This chain joins TRBV21-1 and TRBJ1-5. TRBV21-1 is a recognized pseudogene. The CDR3 is made up of 14 amino acids. The CDR3 sequence is CARARRYSNQPQHF. Here the CDR3 DNA reads TGTGCCCGAGCTCGCCGCTATAGCAATCAGCCCCAGCATTTT.

The chain recombines TRBV27 with TRBJ2-3; 12 positions agree with TRBD2. Trimming cost V 2 bases and J 0 bases; bases outside gene matches: 3. Germline V gene data show CDR1 as MNHEY and CDR2 as SMNVEV (reference sequence). The CDR3 is made up of 17 amino acids. Written as DNA, the CDR3 is TGTGCCAGCAGTTTAAGGACTAGCGGGACTAGCACAGATACGCAGTATTTT. Its translation is CASSLRTSGTSTDTQYF.